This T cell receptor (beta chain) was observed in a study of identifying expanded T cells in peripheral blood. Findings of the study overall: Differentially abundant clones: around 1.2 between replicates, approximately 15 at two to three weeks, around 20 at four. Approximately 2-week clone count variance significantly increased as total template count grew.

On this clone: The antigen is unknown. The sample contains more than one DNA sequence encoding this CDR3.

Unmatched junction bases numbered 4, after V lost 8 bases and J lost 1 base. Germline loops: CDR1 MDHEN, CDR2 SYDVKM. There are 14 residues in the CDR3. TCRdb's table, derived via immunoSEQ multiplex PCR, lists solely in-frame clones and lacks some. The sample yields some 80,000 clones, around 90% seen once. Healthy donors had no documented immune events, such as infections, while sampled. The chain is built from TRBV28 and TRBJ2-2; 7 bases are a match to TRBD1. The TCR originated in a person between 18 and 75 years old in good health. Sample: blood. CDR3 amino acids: CASRTGQNTGELFF. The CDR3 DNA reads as TGTGCCAGCCGGACAGGACAGAACACCGGGGAGCTGTTTTTT.